The entry that follows covers one T cell receptor (beta chain) sequence. Its antigen is unidentified. The data derive from a study of PD-1 blockade in classical Hodgkin lymphoma. Study-level findings and limits: The causes of the repertoire differences, possibly disease activity or prior therapy, remain undefined.

Trimming pared 5 bases from V and 0 bases from J, leaving 11 bases between. The CDR3 has 15 amino acids. Germline lookup yields CDR1 SGHVS and CDR2 FQNEAQ. Documented time point: cycle 4 day 1 (C4D1), after five to seven weeks of nivolumab. Relapse was seen in all patients after autologous stem cell transplantation, and brentuximab vedotin exposure was variable. Repertoires were generated with immunoSEQ multiplex PCR, while TCRdb's copy carries only in-frame clones and drops some. The sample holds 80,000 to 100,000 clones; roughly 91% are singletons and the top ten take roughly 2.1%. This TCR was recovered from a human donor with classical Hodgkin lymphoma. The sample in question was peripheral blood mononuclear cells (PBMCs), obtained before the fourth cycle of nivolumab. The J gene is TRBJ2-1, the V gene TRBV7-8; D remains ambiguous. CDR3 region: CASSPGWSSYNEQFF. For the CDR3, the DNA is TGTGCCAGCAGCCCAGGATGGAGCTCCTACAATGAGCAGTTCTTC.